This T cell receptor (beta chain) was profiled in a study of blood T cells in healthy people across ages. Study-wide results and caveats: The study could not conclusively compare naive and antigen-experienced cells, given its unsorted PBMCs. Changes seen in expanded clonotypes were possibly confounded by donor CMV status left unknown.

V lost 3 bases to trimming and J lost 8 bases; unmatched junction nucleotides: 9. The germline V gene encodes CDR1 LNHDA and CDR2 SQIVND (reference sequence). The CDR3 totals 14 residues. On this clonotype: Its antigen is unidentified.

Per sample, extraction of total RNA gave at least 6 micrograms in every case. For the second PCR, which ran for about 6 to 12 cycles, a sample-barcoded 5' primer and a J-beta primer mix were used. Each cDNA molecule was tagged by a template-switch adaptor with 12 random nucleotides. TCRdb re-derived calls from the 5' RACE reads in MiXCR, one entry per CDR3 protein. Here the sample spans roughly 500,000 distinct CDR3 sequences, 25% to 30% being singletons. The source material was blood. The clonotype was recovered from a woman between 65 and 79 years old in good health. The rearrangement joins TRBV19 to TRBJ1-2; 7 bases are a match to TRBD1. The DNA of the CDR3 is TGTGCCAGTAGTATCGAGACAGGGATGGAGGGCTACACCTTC. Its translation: CASSIETGMEGYTF.